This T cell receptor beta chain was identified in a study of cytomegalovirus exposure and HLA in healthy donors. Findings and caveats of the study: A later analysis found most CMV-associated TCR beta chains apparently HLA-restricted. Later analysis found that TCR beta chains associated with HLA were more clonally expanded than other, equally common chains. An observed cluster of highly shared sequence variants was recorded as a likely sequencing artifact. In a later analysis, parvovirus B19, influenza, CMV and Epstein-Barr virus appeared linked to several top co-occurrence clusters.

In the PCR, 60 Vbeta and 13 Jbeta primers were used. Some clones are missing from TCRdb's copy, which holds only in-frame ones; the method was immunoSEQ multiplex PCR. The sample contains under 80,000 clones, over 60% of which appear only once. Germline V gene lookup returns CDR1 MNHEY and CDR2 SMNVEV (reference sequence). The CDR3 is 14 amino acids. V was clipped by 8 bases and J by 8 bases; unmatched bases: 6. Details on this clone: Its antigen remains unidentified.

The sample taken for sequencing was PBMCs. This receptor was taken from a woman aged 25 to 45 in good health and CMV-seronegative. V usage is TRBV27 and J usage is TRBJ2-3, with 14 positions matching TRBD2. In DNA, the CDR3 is TGTGCCAGCTGCCCGGGACTAGCGGGAGTTACGCAGTATTTT. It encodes CASCPGLAGVTQYF.